This T cell receptor (beta chain) was found in a study of T cell repertoires in cytomegalovirus infection. Study-wide background: CMV epitopes, recently identified HLA-C-restricted and well-studied HLA-B-restricted, were used. TCR beta signatures that were public indicated CMV infection and matching HLA type.

The study, taken as a whole, reports: There were carriers of CMV plus the relevant HLA, and cumulative public TCR beta family frequency identified them.

This clonotype turned up a few times. The antigen is unknown. The CDR3 has 13 amino acids. V gave up 8 bases and J gave up 5 bases, with 15 bases separating them. Germline CDR1 reads SGHTA; CDR2 reads FQGNSA. TCRdb called the reads again in MiXCR, with one record for every CDR3 protein. Of about 350,000 distinct CDR3 sequences listed, nearly 35% are singletons. The V and J genes are TRBV7-2 and TRBJ2-5, with D perhaps matching TRBD2 (6 bases). This specimen was cultured PBMCs, taken from culture after CMV antigen stimulation. This clonotype originated in a human donor in good health (CMV status not recorded). Some clones in this sample may be carry-over from other donors' samples. The CDR3 loop is CASARLVGETQYF. CDR3 nucleotide sequence: TGTGCCAGCGCCCGACTAGTGGGGGAGACCCAGTACTTC. The full variable domain, completed using reference TRBV7-2 and TRBJ2-5, is GAGVSQSPSNKVTEKGKDVELRCDPISGHTALYWYRQSLGQGLEFLIYFQGNSAPDKSGLPSDRFSAERTGGSVSTLTIQRTQQEDSAVYLCASARLVGETQYFGPGTRLLVL.